This T cell receptor (beta chain) appears in the sequencing data of a study of cytomegalovirus exposure and HLA in healthy donors. Study results and caveats: Presence/absence analyses supposed approximately even sequencing depth among donors. The study found most TCR sequences rare, yet found some public TCRs in many donors.

60 Vbeta and 13 Jbeta primers were used in PCR. Original processing methods: Per a later analysis, the number of unique TCR beta chains was about 80 million, of which 9 million to 14 million were shared. The table came from immunoSEQ multiplex PCR; TCRdb's copy has only in-frame clones and leaves some out. V, J and clone size were drawn from that table, and D and trimming were deduced from the DNA. This table holds around 110,000 clones. Of note for this clone: Its cognate antigen is unknown.

Germline CDR1 SGHTA, CDR2 FQGNSA. The germline V and J ends were trimmed by 3 bases and 7 bases, with 15 bases remaining between them. CDR3 length: 14 amino acids. This sequence originates from a man aged 25-45 years in good health and CMV-seronegative. The specimen sequenced was PBMCs. The chain has TRBV7-2 and TRBJ2-5, with D possibly matching TRBD1 (6 bases). The chain's CDR3 is CASSFAGDTGTQYF. The CDR3 region has the DNA TGTGCCAGCAGCTTTGCCGGGGACACAGGGACCCAGTACTTC.